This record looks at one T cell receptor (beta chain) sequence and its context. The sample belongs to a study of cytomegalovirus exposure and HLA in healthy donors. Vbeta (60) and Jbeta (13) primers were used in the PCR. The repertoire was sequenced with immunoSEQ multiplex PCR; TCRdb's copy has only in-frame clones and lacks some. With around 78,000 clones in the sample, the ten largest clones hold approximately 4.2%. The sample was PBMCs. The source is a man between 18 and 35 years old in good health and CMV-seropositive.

In nucleotides, the CDR3 is TGTGCCAGCAACCGGGACAGCCAAGAGACCCAGTACTTC. Encoded protein: CASNRDSQETQYF. The V and J genes are TRBV5-4 and TRBJ2-5; 7 bases are a match to TRBD1. The CDR3 length is 13 residues. Germline CDR1 reads SGHNT; CDR2 reads YYREEE (reference sequence). After removal of 6 bases from V and 1 base from J, the junction contained 3 bases not matched to a gene.